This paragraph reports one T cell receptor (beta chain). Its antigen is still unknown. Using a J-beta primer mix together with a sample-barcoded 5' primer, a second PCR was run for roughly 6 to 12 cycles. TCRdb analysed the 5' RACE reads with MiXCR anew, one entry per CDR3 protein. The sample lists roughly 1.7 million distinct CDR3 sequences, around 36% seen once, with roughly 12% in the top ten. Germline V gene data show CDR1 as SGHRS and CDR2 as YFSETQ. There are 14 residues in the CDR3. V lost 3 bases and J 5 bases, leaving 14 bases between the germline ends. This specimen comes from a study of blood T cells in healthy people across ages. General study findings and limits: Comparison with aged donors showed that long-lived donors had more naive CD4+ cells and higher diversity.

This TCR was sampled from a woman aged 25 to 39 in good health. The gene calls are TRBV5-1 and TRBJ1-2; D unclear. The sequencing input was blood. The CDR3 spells CASSSEQARYGYTF. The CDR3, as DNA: TGCGCCAGCAGCTCGGAGCAGGCCCGTTATGGCTACACCTTC.